The 24 T cell receptor beta chains below all came from one sample that was sequenced in a study of T cell responses to AZD1222 COVID-19 vaccine. The repertoire was sequenced with immunoSEQ multiplex PCR; TCRdb's copy has only in-frame clones and lacks some. The table shows 150,000 or so clones, with over 90% occurring only once. The sample in question was peripheral blood, obtained on day 0 of AZD1222 vaccination. The receptors derive from an adult in good health.

This chain uses TRBV19 with TRBJ1-3; D might be TRBD1 (6 bases). CDR1 is LNHDA, CDR2 SQIVND, per germline (reference sequence). The V end was cut by 4 bases, the J end by 2 bases, with 6 bases between. The CDR3 is 13 amino acids. This chain's CDR3 is CASSTGAGNTIYF. In DNA, the CDR3 is TGTGCCAGTAGTACAGGGGCTGGAAACACCATATATTTT.

This clone was picked up many times. V is TRBV30 and J is TRBJ1-2; 8 bases map to TRBD1. The germline V gene encodes CDR1 GTSNPN and CDR2 SVGIG (reference sequence). CDR3 length equals 16 residues. With V trimmed by 7 bases and J by 5 bases, 18 bases remained unmatched. CDR3 in DNA: TGTGCCTCTGCCGGACAGGGAGTCCACCTAGGGTATGGCTACACCTTC. Encoded protein: CASAGQGVHLGYGYTF.

The chain couples TRBV25-1 to TRBJ1-1; TRBD1 agrees at 7 bases. J lost 9 bases, V lost 0 bases, and 4 bases had no gene match. The germline V gene has CDR1 MGHDK and CDR2 SYGVNS. The CDR3 is 13 residues long. CDR3 in amino acids: CASSEYGTVKAFF. As DNA, the CDR3 is TGTGCCAGCAGTGAATATGGGACAGTGAAAGCTTTCTTT. Supplemented by reference TRBV25-1 and TRBJ1-1, the full variable domain reads EADIYQTPRYLVIGTGKKITLECSQTMGHDKMYWYQQDPGMELHLIHYSYGVNSTEKGDLSSESTVSRIRTEHFPLTLESARPSHTSQYLCASSEYGTVKAFFGQGTRLTVV.

The V and J genes are TRBV6-5 and TRBJ2-1, with D perhaps matching TRBD2 (5 bases). The germline CDR1 and CDR2 sequences are MNHEY and SVGAGI. Trimming pared 6 bases from V and 0 bases from J, leaving 12 bases between. This CDR3 region has 15 residues. The CDR3 is CASSRTVGSYNEQFF. The CDR3 coding sequence is TGTGCCAGCAGCCGGACTGTGGGCTCCTACAATGAGCAGTTCTTC.

This chain uses TRBV11-3 with TRBJ2-4, with a tentative D call TRBD1 (5 bases). Trimming shortened V by 7 bases and J by 1 base, and 11 bases separated the two germline ends. This CDR3 comprises 14 residues. CDR1 and CDR2 (germline): SGHNT, YENEEA. CDR3 region: CASTPRDAKNIQYF. The CDR3, as DNA: TGTGCCAGCACCCCCAGGGATGCCAAAAACATTCAGTACTTC.

The chain combines TRBV18 with TRBJ2-1; D is unresolved. Germline CDR1 reads KGHSH; CDR2 reads LQKENI. This CDR3 comprises 15 residues. The germline V and J ends were trimmed by 1 base and 9 bases, with 16 bases remaining between them. The CDR3 coding sequence is TGTGCCAGCTCACCACTGGGCCGCCGGGTTCGTGAGCAGTTCTTC. This gives the protein CASSPLGRRVREQFF.

The chain uses TRBV24-1 and TRBJ1-5; 9 nucleotides match TRBD1. The CDR3 is made up of 14 amino acids. CDR1 and CDR2 (germline): KGHDR, SFDVKD. The V segment lost 5 bases and the J segment 5 bases; nucleotides outside the gene matches: 3. The CDR3, as DNA: TGTGCCACCAGTGCGGGACAGGGCTATCAGCCCCAGCATTTT. Protein: CATSAGQGYQPQHF.

This sequence joins TRBV28 and TRBJ1-1, with D possibly matching TRBD1 (5 bases). CDR3 length equals 16 residues. CDR1 and CDR2 from the germline V gene are MDHEN and SYDVKM. V shed 7 bases and J shed 1 base, with 19 bases lying between them. Here the CDR3 reads CASTSPRVWGNTEAFF. The CDR3 DNA sequence: TGTGCCAGCACCAGCCCCAGGGTTTGGGGGAACACTGAAGCTTTCTTT.

V is TRBV7-2 and J is TRBJ2-1; TRBD2 aligns across 13 bases. V shed 1 base, J shed 9 bases, and the junction held 6 bases outside the gene matches. The CDR3 spans 16 residues. Germline CDR1 SGHTA, CDR2 FQGNSA. Here the CDR3 reads CASSLGLRLAGGEQFF. CDR3 bases: TGTGCCAGCAGCTTAGGATTGAGACTAGCGGGAGGTGAGCAGTTCTTC.

The table lists this clone with a count of one. The chain combines TRBV28 with TRBJ2-5; perhaps D is TRBD1 or TRBD2 (5 bases each). The length of the CDR3 is 16 residues. Trimming stripped 1 base from V and 5 bases from J, with 17 bases between. Germline-derived CDR1 and CDR2 are MDHEN and SYDVKM. The CDR3 sequence is CASSLFSQRGLETQYF. Written as DNA, the CDR3 is TGTGCCAGCAGTTTATTTTCCCAGAGGGGATTGGAGACCCAGTACTTC.

This clone came up a few times. The V call is TRBV14, the J call TRBJ1-6; no clear D. Germline V gene data show CDR1 as SGHDN and CDR2 as FVKESK. Trimming shortened V by 2 bases and J by 10 bases, and 12 bases separated the two germline ends. The CDR3 has 14 residues. As DNA, the CDR3 is TGTGCCAGCAGCCAATCCCTTTCTAGCTCACCCCTCCACTTT. It specifies CASSQSLSSSPLHF. The variable domain in full, with the rest retrieved from reference TRBV14 and TRBJ1-6, is EAGVTQFPSHSVIEKGQTVTLRCDPISGHDNLYWYRRVMGKEIKFLLHFVKESKQDESGMPNNRFLAERTGGTYSTLKVQPAELEDSGVYFCASSQSLSSSPLHFGNGTRLTVT.

Concerning this clone itself: One end of the junction does not line up with germline, which may come from a read error. The V gene is TRBV15, the J gene TRBJ2-3, with TRBD2 identical over 8 bases. Germline loops: CDR1 LNHNV, CDR2 YYDKDF (reference sequence). CDR3 length: 16 residues. The CDR3 loop reads CATSRGAGGAADTQYF. In DNA form, the CDR3 reads TGTGCCACCAGTAGAGGGGCGGGAGGTGCCGCAGATACGCAGTATTTT.

The rearrangement uses TRBV2 and TRBJ2-2, with 9 positions matching TRBD1. The germline V gene encodes CDR1 SNHLY and CDR2 FYNNEI. V shed 7 bases and J 5 bases; nucleotides not matched to a gene: 8. The CDR3 contains 15 residues. The CDR3 loop is CASNTGTGHTGELFF. Here the CDR3 DNA reads TGTGCCAGCAATACCGGGACAGGGCATACCGGGGAGCTGTTTTTT.

The V gene is TRBV5-1, the J gene TRBJ2-5; possibly TRBD2 for D (6 bases). Trimming cost V 4 bases and J 2 bases, with 9 bases left between them. There are 13 residues in the CDR3. The germline gives CDR1 SGHRS, CDR2 YFSETQ. The CDR3 DNA reads TGCGCCAGCAGCCCCGGGACTCAAGAGACCCAGTACTTC. Encoded protein: CASSPGTQETQYF.

This chain connects TRBV7-6 to TRBJ2-2; D is unresolved. Trimming left V 6 bases short and J 8 bases short, with 13 bases between. CDR1 is SGHVS and CDR2 is FNYEAQ in the germline V gene. The length of the CDR3 is 13 residues. The CDR3: CASSSLVAGELFF. CDR3 in DNA: TGTGCCAGCAGTTCCCTTGTGGCTGGGGAGCTGTTTTTT.

For the CDR3, the DNA is TGTGCCAGCAACCCCACAGGGAACTCCTACGAGCAGTACTTC. This gives the protein CASNPTGNSYEQYF. J is TRBJ2-7 and V is TRBV27; maybe TRBD1 (6 bases). The germline V gene has CDR1 MNHEY and CDR2 SMNVEV (reference sequence). V was shortened by 7 bases and J by 0 bases, with 13 bases between the two germline ends. The CDR3 has 14 amino acids.

J is TRBJ1-1 and V is TRBV2; TRBD1 might be the D (5 bases). V was clipped by 6 bases and J by 1 base, with 9 bases between them. Germline values: CDR1 SNHLY, CDR2 FYNNEI. This CDR3 has 13 amino acids. Here the CDR3 DNA reads TGTGCCAGCAGGAGGGGCAGGAACACTGAAGCTTTCTTT. Translation: CASRRGRNTEAFF.

This chain uses TRBV9 with TRBJ2-1, with 11 bases that match TRBD2. CDR1 is SGDLS, CDR2 YYNGEE, per germline. CDR3 length: 16 amino acids. With V trimmed by 2 bases and J by 3 bases, 4 bases remained unmatched. CDR3 residues: CASSVLAGGGYNEQFF. DNA of the CDR3: TGTGCCAGCAGCGTGCTAGCGGGAGGAGGCTACAATGAGCAGTTCTTC. Looking up the rest from reference TRBV9 and TRBJ2-1 gives the full variable domain: DSGVTQTPKHLITATGQRVTLRCSPRSGDLSVYWYQQSLDQGLQFLIQYYNGEERAKGNILERFSAQQFPDLHSELNLSSLELGDSALYFCASSVLAGGGYNEQFFGPGTRLTVL.

The sample holds a few counts of this clone. The chain has TRBV28 and TRBJ1-2; 9 positions match TRBD1. This CDR3 has 16 residues. V trimming: 4 bases; J trimming: 8 bases; junction bases outside the gene matches: 14. The germline gives CDR1 MDHEN, CDR2 SYDVKM. CDR3: CASSYHRGPSQTGYTF. CDR3 in DNA: TGTGCCAGCAGTTACCACAGGGGGCCTAGTCAGACGGGCTACACCTTC.

V usage is TRBV29-1 and J usage is TRBJ2-1, with 7 nucleotides matching TRBD2. The CDR3 runs to 13 residues. Germline V lookup: CDR1 SQVTM, CDR2 ANQGSEA. After removal of 7 bases from V and 5 bases from J, the junction contained 8 bases not matched to a gene. The CDR3 DNA sequence: TGCAGCGCACTAGCGTCGGGAGACAATGAGCAGTTCTTC. Translated, it gives CSALASGDNEQFF.

V usage is TRBV29-1 and J usage is TRBJ2-7, with 8 bases matching TRBD1. V trimming: 6 bases; J trimming: 2 bases; junction bases outside the gene matches: 9. Germline V CDR1 and CDR2: SQVTM, ANQGSEA. The CDR3 loop spans 14 amino acids. CDR3 amino acids: CSVENRDRPYEQYF. CDR3 DNA: TGCAGCGTCGAAAACCGGGACAGGCCCTACGAGCAGTACTTC.

V gene TRBV5-1 combines with J gene TRBJ1-4; D might be TRBD1 (6 bases). This CDR3 spans 16 amino acids. Trimming shortened V by 4 bases and J by 6 bases, and 19 bases separated the two germline ends. Per germline, CDR1 SGHRS and CDR2 YFSETQ. In DNA form, the CDR3 reads TGCGCCAGCAGCCCAAGGCGGGGGGCAGGGGATGAAAAACTGTTTTTT. It encodes CASSPRRGAGDEKLFF.

The J gene is TRBJ2-7, the V gene TRBV30; the D call may be TRBD1 or TRBD2 (5 bases each). Germline CDR1 and CDR2: GTSNPN and SVGIG (reference sequence). V gave up 1 base and J gave up 13 bases, with 17 bases separating them. The CDR3 runs 12 residues. CDR3: CAWSASRGACYF. CDR3 coding DNA: TGTGCCTGGAGTGCTAGTAGGGGAGCTTGTTACTTC.

The chain employs TRBV2 and TRBJ1-2; no firm D call. Germline assignment: CDR1 SNHLY and CDR2 FYNNEI. V gave up 8 bases and J gave up 6 bases, with 22 bases separating them. This CDR3 has 15 amino acids. DNA of the CDR3: TGTGCCAGCTCCGTCCCCGGGCCCAAAGGCGATGGCTACACCTTC. Amino acids: CASSVPGPKGDGYTF.